These 29 T cell receptor beta chains share one sample of origin, sequenced in a study of control samples from healthy donors and cancer patients. The data were produced by immunoSEQ multiplex PCR, yet TCRdb's version contains in-frame clones alone and is incomplete. The table records about 49,000 clones, 70% to 90% of them present only once. The sample consisted of PBMCs. The receptors here all came from a woman between 45 and 60 years old with lung cancer.

V and J are TRBV19 and TRBJ2-4, with 10 bases matching TRBD1. CDR3 size: 15 residues. The V gene's germline CDR1 is LNHDA and CDR2 SQIVND (reference sequence). V trimming: 5 bases; J trimming: 1 base; junction bases outside the gene matches: 2. CDR3 bases: TGTGCCAGTAGTGAGACAGGGGGCGCCAAAAACATTCAGTACTTC. It translates to CASSETGGAKNIQYF.

The gene calls are TRBV29-1 and TRBJ2-1; D remains unclear. This CDR3 contains 13 residues. CDR1 is SQVTM, CDR2 ANQGSEA, per germline. Trimming took off 3 bases at V and 0 bases at J, with 6 bases between the two ends. The CDR3 loop reads CSVDRSSYNEQFF. DNA of the CDR3: TGCAGCGTTGACAGAAGCTCCTACAATGAGCAGTTCTTC.

The CDR3, as DNA: TGTGCCAGCTCACTAATACAGGAGTTTACTGGGGAGCTGTTTTTT. Protein product: CASSLIQEFTGELFF. The rearrangement links TRBV18 to TRBJ2-2; weak D call: TRBD1 (5 bases). CDR3 size: 15 residues. V dropped 4 bases and J dropped 8 bases, with 17 bases sitting between them. Germline V CDR1 and CDR2: KGHSH, LQKENI.

The sample holds one count of this clone. The chain has TRBV18 and TRBJ1-1; D gene uncertain. The CDR3 runs 16 residues. The V and J ends lost 0 bases and 3 bases respectively, with 14 bases between them. The V gene's germline CDR1 is KGHSH and CDR2 LQKENI. DNA for the CDR3: TGTGCCAGCTCACCACCGGGAGCGGGGAGAGACACTGAAGCTTTCTTT. Translated, it gives CASSPPGAGRDTEAFF.

A note on this clone: Germline is not matched at one junction end, which may reflect a read error. The CDR3 spells CASSSRQVEAF. The CDR3 region has the DNA TGTGCCAGCAGTTCTCGACAGGTGGAGGCCTTC. The chain recombines TRBV6-2 or TRBV6-3 with TRBJ1-2; D might be TRBD1 (6 bases). This CDR3 has 11 amino acids. The germline CDR1 and CDR2 sequences are MNHEY and SVGEGT.

This clone was observed a single time. The chain couples TRBV9 to TRBJ1-3; no definite D call. CDR1 and CDR2 (germline): SGDLS, YYNGEE. The CDR3 extends over 14 amino acids. Trimming pared 1 base from V and 0 bases from J, leaving 5 bases between. The CDR3 protein is CASSVSVSGNTIYF. For the CDR3, the DNA is TGTGCCAGCAGCGTATCGGTCTCTGGAAACACCATATATTTT.

The sample holds one count of this clone. The chain links TRBV29-1 to TRBJ2-5; 7 bases fit TRBD1. Trimming cost V 3 bases and J 2 bases; bases outside gene matches: 0. CDR1 and CDR2 (germline): SQVTM, ANQGSEA. CDR3 size: 12 residues. CDR3 nucleotide sequence: TGCAGCGTTGACAGGGGGCAAGAGACCCAGTACTTC. Its protein product is CSVDRGQETQYF.

The J gene is TRBJ1-3, the V gene TRBV6-4; D is perhaps TRBD1 (6 bases). This CDR3 has 13 amino acids. V was trimmed by 2 bases and J by 9 bases, leaving 11 bases between them. Germline CDR1 MRHNA, CDR2 SNTAGT. The CDR3, as DNA: TGTGCCAGCAGTGACACTCAGGGGAGCACCATATATTTT. Encoded protein: CASSDTQGSTIYF.

This chain joins TRBV7-2 and TRBJ1-1; 8 nucleotides line up with TRBD1. The V gene end was trimmed by 0 bases and the J gene end by 4 bases; junction bases not matched to a gene: 1. The CDR3 is made up of 14 amino acids. Germline-derived CDR1 and CDR2 are SGHTA and FQGNSA. The DNA of the CDR3 is TGTGCCAGCAGCTTAGCAACAGGGGGCACTGAAGCTTTCTTT. This sequence encodes CASSLATGGTEAFF.

V and J are TRBV25-1 and TRBJ1-3; tentative D call: TRBD1 (5 bases). The ends were cut back, 2 bases at V and 1 base at J, with 15 bases in the middle. Germline V gene lookup returns CDR1 MGHDK and CDR2 SYGVNS. The CDR3 runs 17 residues. CDR3 loop: CASSEIKRGESGNTIYF. The CDR3 coding sequence is TGTGCCAGCAGTGAAATCAAACGAGGGGAATCTGGAAACACCATATATTTT.

The chain links TRBV9 to TRBJ1-2; D remains unclear. V lost 0 bases and J 6 bases, leaving 9 bases between the germline ends. Germline V gene sequence: CDR1 SGDLS, CDR2 YYNGEE. This CDR3 is 13 amino acids long. DNA for the CDR3: TGTGCCAGCAGCGTAGTTGCTGGGAATGGCTACACCTTC. Translation gives CASSVVAGNGYTF.

The rearrangement links TRBV5-6 to TRBJ1-6, with 8 bases fitting TRBD1. Trimming removed 4 bases from V and 0 bases from J; junction bases left unmatched: 9. The length of the CDR3 is 18 residues. The germline V gene has CDR1 SGHDT and CDR2 YYEEEE. This CDR3 is CASSQIGTGSSYNSPLHF. The CDR3 nucleotides are TGTGCCAGCAGCCAGATCGGGACAGGTAGCTCCTATAATTCACCCCTCCACTTT.

The V call is TRBV20-1, the J call TRBJ2-1; D assignment may be TRBD1 or TRBD2 (5 bases each). Looked up from germline, CDR1 is DFQATT and CDR2 is SNEGSKA (reference sequence). The germline V and J ends were trimmed by 2 bases and 12 bases, with 11 bases remaining between them. The CDR3 is made up of 11 amino acids. DNA for the CDR3: TGCAGTGCTAGATACCGGGACCTGCAGTTCTTC. Translated: CSARYRDLQFF.

The genes are TRBV3-1 (or the pseudogene TRBV3-2) and TRBJ1-6; D is perhaps TRBD1 (6 bases). The V end lost 0 bases, the J end lost 8 bases, and 8 bases lay between the germline ends. CDR1 and CDR2 (germline): LGHDT, YNNKEL (reference sequence). The CDR3 contains 14 residues. The DNA of the CDR3 is TGTGCCAGCAGCCAAGAGACAGGATATTCACCCCTCCACTTT. Amino acid sequence: CASSQETGYSPLHF.

This rearrangement joins TRBV27 to TRBJ2-3, with D maybe TRBD2 (5 bases). The ends were cut back, 7 bases at V and 3 bases at J, with 11 bases in the middle. Germline V gene sequence: CDR1 MNHEY, CDR2 SMNVEV (reference sequence). The CDR3 runs 13 residues. The CDR3 is CASIGPGTDTQYF. CDR3 nucleotide sequence: TGTGCCAGCATAGGGCCGGGGACAGATACGCAGTATTTT.

The DNA for the CDR3 is TGTGCCAGCAGCCAAGGATGGGGGCGGCAGACCCAGTACTTC. Its translation is CASSQGWGRQTQYF. The V call is TRBV7-9, the J call TRBJ2-5, with D maybe TRBD1 (6 bases). With 5 bases removed from V and 6 bases from J, the gap between germline ends came to 16 bases. CDR1 is SEHNR, CDR2 FQNEAQ, per germline (reference sequence). CDR3 length: 14 amino acids.

V is TRBV7-2 and J is TRBJ2-3; TRBD2 matches 8 bases. CDR1 SGHTA and CDR2 FQGNSA come from the germline V gene. Trimming at V came to 1 base and at J to 7 bases, leaving 7 bases not matched to a gene. This CDR3 is built from 15 residues. This CDR3 is CASSLDPGGEYTQYF. The CDR3 DNA is TGTGCCAGCAGCTTAGATCCGGGGGGGGAGTATACGCAGTATTTT.

Only a few counts were recorded for this clone. This chain links TRBV4-1 with TRBJ1-5; D is unclear. V was trimmed by 2 bases and J by 1 base, leaving 9 bases between them. The CDR3 is made up of 15 amino acids. The germline CDR1 and CDR2 sequences are MGHRA and YSYEKL. The CDR3 reads CASSQSEASNQPQHF. The CDR3 nucleotides are TGCGCCAGCAGCCAAAGCGAAGCGAGCAATCAGCCCCAGCATTTT.

V gene TRBV3-1 (or the pseudogene TRBV3-2) combines with J gene TRBJ2-5; 13 nucleotides line up with TRBD2. The CDR3 runs 15 residues. J gave up 6 bases and V 5 bases, and 6 bases lay outside the gene matches. Germline V gene lookup returns CDR1 LGHDT and CDR2 YNNKEL (reference sequence). CDR3 in amino acids: CASSEGTSGVKTQYF. In nucleotides, the CDR3 is TGTGCCAGCAGCGAAGGGACTAGCGGGGTGAAGACCCAGTACTTC.

The rearrangement links TRBV12-5 to TRBJ2-7, with D hard to call. Looked up from germline, CDR1 is LGHNT and CDR2 is FRNRAP. Trimming removed 3 bases from V and 3 bases from J, with 6 bases in between. The CDR3 runs 12 residues. CDR3 region: CASGLGFYEQYF. The DNA of the CDR3 is TGTGCTAGTGGTTTAGGATTCTACGAGCAGTACTTC.

The V gene is TRBV5-1, the J gene TRBJ1-5; D gene ambiguous. CDR1 and CDR2 from the germline V gene are SGHRS and YFSETQ. The CDR3 has 13 amino acids. Trimming stripped 4 bases from V and 1 base from J, with 6 bases between. The CDR3 DNA is TGCGCCAGCAGCCCGGGGAGCAATCAGCCCCAGCATTTT. This gives the protein CASSPGSNQPQHF.

The gene calls are TRBV7-2 and TRBJ1-3; TRBD1 is a possible D gene (5 bases). This CDR3 spans 17 amino acids. Trimming stripped 1 base from V and 0 bases from J, with 13 bases between. Germline values: CDR1 SGHTA, CDR2 FQGNSA. CDR3: CASSLVSGIYSGNTIYF. The CDR3 region has the DNA TGTGCCAGCAGCTTAGTCTCAGGGATTTACTCTGGAAACACCATATATTTT.

J is TRBJ1-2 and V is TRBV2; TRBD1 is a possible D gene (5 bases). The CDR3 extends over 14 amino acids. Looked up from germline, CDR1 is SNHLY and CDR2 is FYNNEI. V was clipped by 9 bases and J by 6 bases, with 20 bases between them. CDR3 bases: TGTGCCAGTTATCTCTTCGGGGGGAGCGATGGCTACACCTTC. Translating it yields CASYLFGGSDGYTF.

The V and J genes are TRBV6-5 and TRBJ1-4, with TRBD1 matching over 8 bases. There are 14 residues in the CDR3. Germline trimming cut 5 bases from V and 8 bases from J; bases unmatched to any gene: 7. Germline CDR1 reads MNHEY; CDR2 reads SVGAGI. This CDR3 reads CASSLGQGGEKLFF. The CDR3 nucleotides read TGTGCCAGCAGTCTTGGACAGGGCGGGGAAAAACTGTTTTTT.

The chain recombines TRBV14 with TRBJ2-7, with D tentatively TRBD2 (5 bases). The germline CDR1 and CDR2 sequences are SGHDN and FVKESK. CDR3 length equals 13 residues. V lost 4 bases, J lost 7 bases, and 14 bases lay in between. The CDR3 region is CASSLRRYMEQYF. DNA of the CDR3: TGTGCCAGCAGCCTACGGAGGTATATGGAGCAGTACTTC. Drawing the rest from reference TRBV14 and TRBJ2-7, the complete variable domain is EAGVTQFPSHSVIEKGQTVTLRCDPISGHDNLYWYRRVMGKEIKFLLHFVKESKQDESGMPNNRFLAERTGGTYSTLKVQPAELEDSGVYFCASSLRRYMEQYFGPGTRLTVT.

The chain links TRBV10-3 to TRBJ2-7, with D perhaps matching TRBD2 (7 bases). V was pared by 8 bases and J by 2 bases, with 16 bases between. Per germline, CDR1 ENHRY and CDR2 SYGVKD. This CDR3 region has 14 residues. Here the CDR3 DNA reads TGTGCCATCGAAGGGGGGGACGGTACCTACGAGCAGTACTTC. It translates to CAIEGGDGTYEQYF.

V usage is TRBV28 and J usage is TRBJ1-1; 7 nucleotides align to TRBD1. After removal of 4 bases from V and 7 bases from J, the junction contained 9 bases not matched to a gene. The length of the CDR3 is 14 residues. The germline V gene encodes CDR1 MDHEN and CDR2 SYDVKM. The CDR3 coding sequence is TGTGCCAGCAGTTATGACAGGGAATATGGTGAAGCTTTCTTT. It specifies CASSYDREYGEAFF.

The chain is built from TRBV10-3 and TRBJ2-2; D perhaps matches TRBD2 (6 bases). Germline V lookup: CDR1 ENHRY, CDR2 SYGVKD. With 0 bases removed from V and 7 bases from J, the gap between germline ends came to 9 bases. The CDR3 length is 14 residues. CDR3: CAISESAGNGELFF. The CDR3, as DNA: TGTGCCATCAGTGAGTCGGCGGGGAACGGGGAGCTGTTTTTT.

The rearrangement joins TRBV5-3 to TRBJ1-6; 8 nucleotides agree with TRBD1. TRBV5-3 is an ORF for which the function is uncertain. This CDR3 region has 18 residues. With V trimmed by 2 bases and J by 0 bases, 7 bases remained unmatched. The CDR3: CARSFGRGPPSYNSPLHF. For the CDR3, the DNA is TGTGCCAGAAGCTTTGGCAGGGGGCCTCCCTCCTATAATTCACCCCTCCACTTT.